This TCR beta chain derives from a study of vaccination and CD4 T cells after COVID-19. Turning to the study itself: Control wells got either CEFX epitopes, HIV-1 Nef peptides, or no peptide at all.

Regarding the study as a whole: Sampling was limited to relatively few convalescent patients, with no early post-infection timepoints studied. Vaccine-specific clones numbering 304 of 307 showed spike mono-reactivity in convalescent patients.

Cultured CD4+ T cell DNA underwent sequencing with the Oncomine TCR Beta short-read assay. TCRdb recomputed calls from the PCR reads with MiXCR, one row per CDR3 protein. Counted here are more than 10,000 distinct CDR3 sequences, 40% to 50% occurring once; the ten biggest clones make up 15%. A note on this clonotype: The antigen remains undetermined.

Treatment reported: roughly 10-day PBMC culture with coronavirus spike peptide pools or control peptides (ViraFEST assay). Germline assignment: CDR1 SNHLY and CDR2 FYNNEI. The CDR3 covers 13 residues. V lost 1 base to trimming and J lost 3 bases, with 6 bases between them. The gene calls are TRBV2 and TRBJ2-5; D is uncertain. This receptor was obtained from a human donor who had recovered from COVID-19. Sequencing was performed on CD4+ T cells from blood, cultured in vitro. CDR3 DNA sequence: TGTGCCAGCAGTGAAGACACGAAAGAGACCCAGTACTTC. This codes for CASSEDTKETQYF.